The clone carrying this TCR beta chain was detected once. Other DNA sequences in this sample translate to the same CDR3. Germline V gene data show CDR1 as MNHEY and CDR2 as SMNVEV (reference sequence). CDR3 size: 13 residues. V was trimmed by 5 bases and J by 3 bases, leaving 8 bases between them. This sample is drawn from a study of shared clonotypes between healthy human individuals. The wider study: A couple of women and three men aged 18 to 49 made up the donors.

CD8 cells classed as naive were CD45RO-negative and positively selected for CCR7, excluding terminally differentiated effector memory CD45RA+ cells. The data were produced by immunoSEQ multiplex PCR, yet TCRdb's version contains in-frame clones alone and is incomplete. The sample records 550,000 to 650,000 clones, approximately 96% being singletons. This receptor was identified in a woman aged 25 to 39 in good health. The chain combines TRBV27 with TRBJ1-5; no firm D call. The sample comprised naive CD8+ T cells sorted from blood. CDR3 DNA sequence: TGTGCCAGCAGTCGGACGGTCAATCAGCCCCAGCATTTT. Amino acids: CASSRTVNQPQHF.